This TCR beta chain comes out of a study of OX40 agonist ivuxolimab in advanced cancers. Looking at the study overall: Patients with hepatocellular carcinoma, melanoma, renal cell or head and neck cancer made up the dose-escalation patients.

On this clone itself: Its antigen is unidentified.

After removal of 0 bases from V and 7 bases from J, the junction contained 7 bases not matched to a gene. This CDR3 region has 15 residues. Germline loops: CDR1 MNHNY, CDR2 SVGAGI (reference sequence). Study-wide results and caveats: Mean expanded clone counts were higher in CD8+ than CD4+ T cells.

Repertoires were generated with immunoSEQ multiplex PCR, while TCRdb's copy carries only in-frame clones and drops some. The sample lists tens of thousands of clones; 88% were seen once. The rearrangement links TRBV6-6 to TRBJ1-2; 8 nucleotides line up with TRBD1. The sequencing used CD4+ or CD8+ T cells sorted from blood, collected in a trial of the OX40 agonist ivuxolimab. The origin of this receptor is an adult with an advanced solid tumor such as melanoma, head and neck, liver or kidney cancer. The CDR3 here is CASSYSSRGRGGYTF. The CDR3 DNA reads as TGTGCCAGCAGTTACTCGAGCAGGGGGCGAGGTGGCTACACCTTC.